This T cell receptor (beta chain) was recorded in a study of identical twins. This clonotype has just a few counts. Its target is unknown. A universal primer site was created by template switching, with the cDNA bearing unique molecular identifiers. MiXCR, applied by TCRdb to the 5' RACE reads, yields one record per CDR3 protein. There are some 600,000 distinct CDR3 sequences in the sample; just over 7% occur only once, and roughly 1.5% lies in the top ten. V gave up 6 bases and J gave up 1 base, with 11 bases separating them. CDR1 DFQATT and CDR2 SNEGSKA come from the germline V gene (reference sequence). CDR3 length: 13 amino acids. Study outcomes and limitations: Modeled out-of-frame TCR alpha sharing in monozygotic twins fell below observed levels.

The sample also formed part of further work on yellow fever vaccine responses in identical twins.

Sequenced input: PBMCs. The source is a woman under 30 in good health. V is TRBV20-1 and J is TRBJ2-3; D is possibly TRBD2 (5 bases). CDR3 protein: CSAYRGGTDTQYF. The CDR3 DNA reads as TGCAGTGCCTATCGGGGTGGCACAGATACGCAGTATTTT.